One and the same sample provided the 18 T cell receptor beta chains below, sequenced in a study of T cells in Graves' hyperthyroidism and ophthalmopathy. The TCR beta CDR3 regions underwent amplification using RNA transcripts as the source. Carried out on the TCR CDR3, a first-round RT-PCR used the HTBI primer set. In TCRdb, the multiplex PCR reads were re-called with MiXCR into one record per CDR3 protein. The table has roughly 720,000 distinct CDR3 sequences, around a sixth seen once; the top ten hold about 14%. Sequencing input: blood. Receptor source: a man aged 45-65 years with Graves' hyperthyroidism.

J is TRBJ2-3 and V is TRBV5-1; 7 bases match TRBD1. Unmatched junction bases numbered 11, after V lost 9 bases and J lost 1 base. The CDR3 consists of 15 residues. Germline values: CDR1 SGHRS, CDR2 YFSETQ. The CDR3 here is CATYSGTAGTDTQYF. The DNA for the CDR3 is TGCGCCACTTACTCCGGGACAGCGGGCACAGATACGCAGTATTTT.

The chain carries TRBV28 and TRBJ1-5; D is uncertain. This CDR3 contains 11 residues. CDR1 and CDR2 (germline): MDHEN, SYDVKM. Trimming left V 5 bases short and J 9 bases short, with 8 bases between. In DNA form, the CDR3 reads TGTGCCAGCAGTCCTCGTGGGCCCCAGCATTTT. It encodes CASSPRGPQHF.

The rearrangement links TRBV30 to TRBJ2-3, with D uncertain. CDR3 size: 10 residues. The V and J ends lost 3 bases and 4 bases respectively, with 2 bases between them. The germline gives CDR1 GTSNPN, CDR2 SVGIG (reference sequence). CDR3 residues: CAWRADTQYF. The DNA of the CDR3 is TGTGCCTGGAGGGCAGATACGCAGTATTTT. The variable domain in full, completed from reference TRBV30 and TRBJ2-3, reads SQTIHQWPATLVQPVGSPLSLECTVEGTSNPNLYWYRQAAGRGLQLLFYSVGIGQISSEVPQNLSASRPQDRQFILSSKKLLLSDSGFYLCAWRADTQYFGPGTRLTVL.

The J gene is TRBJ2-3, the V gene TRBV20-1, with D perhaps matching TRBD1 (5 bases). V lost 1 base to trimming and J lost 0 bases, with 17 bases between them. Germline V gene data show CDR1 as DFQATT and CDR2 as SNEGSKA (reference sequence). This CDR3 comprises 17 residues. The CDR3 DNA follows: TGCAGTGCTAGAGGGGGCTTAAGGGCGGCTAGCACAGATACGCAGTATTTT. Translated: CSARGGLRAASTDTQYF.

This clonotype has more than one count but fewer than ten. This sequence joins TRBV5-1 and TRBJ2-1; 7 nucleotides line up with TRBD2. The V segment lost 0 bases and the J segment 0 bases; nucleotides outside the gene matches: 6. This CDR3 has 17 residues. The germline CDR1 and CDR2 sequences are SGHRS and YFSETQ. CDR3: CASSLVPSSGSYNEQFF. In DNA, the CDR3 is TGCGCCAGCAGCTTGGTACCCTCTAGCGGCTCCTACAATGAGCAGTTCTTC.

The chain couples TRBV6-2 or TRBV6-3 to TRBJ2-7; D gene unclear. The CDR3 loop spans 13 amino acids. Trimming took off 2 bases at V and 2 bases at J, with 7 bases between the two ends. Germline CDR1 is MNHEY and CDR2 is SVGEGT. The CDR3 loop reads CASSYKLTYEQYF. CDR3 nucleotide sequence: TGTGCCAGCAGTTACAAGTTAACCTACGAGCAGTACTTC.

The chain uses TRBV28 and TRBJ2-2; D might be TRBD1 (5 bases). V dropped 6 bases and J dropped 7 bases, with 18 bases sitting between them. The CDR3 contains 15 residues. Germline assignment: CDR1 MDHEN and CDR2 SYDVKM. Here the CDR3 reads CASSPDSPVGGELFF. The CDR3 region has the DNA TGTGCCAGCAGCCCAGACAGCCCCGTCGGCGGGGAGCTGTTTTTT.

At least ten counts were recorded for this clonotype. The chain links TRBV4-3 to TRBJ1-1; D gene ambiguous. Germline assignment: CDR1 LGHNA and CDR2 YSLEER. This CDR3 comprises 15 residues. Deletions cut 0 bases from V and 1 base from J, with 9 bases between. The CDR3: CASSQEAGRNTEAFF. In DNA, the CDR3 is TGCGCCAGCAGCCAAGAAGCGGGTAGGAACACTGAAGCTTTCTTT.

This clonotype occurred a few times. V and J are TRBV7-9 and TRBJ1-1; TRBD1 agrees at 7 bases. Germline values: CDR1 SEHNR, CDR2 FQNEAQ (reference sequence). The V and J ends lost 5 bases and 3 bases, in that order; junction bases with no gene match: 6. The CDR3 is 14 residues long. The CDR3 DNA sequence: TGTGCCAGCAGCCGCGGGACAGCCGACACTGAAGCTTTCTTT. Residues: CASSRGTADTEAFF.

Comments on this clonotype: A much larger clonotype is one base distant, so this may be a read error. The CDR3 end shows no conserved phenylalanine or tryptophan, and so a read error is likely. The rearrangement joins TRBV19 to TRBJ2-6; D not resolved. The CDR3 loop spans 13 amino acids. Germline CDR1 is LNHDA and CDR2 is SQIVND (reference sequence). The V and J ends lost 8 bases and 2 bases respectively, with 7 bases between them. The CDR3 loop reads CASGIAGANVLTL. The CDR3 coding sequence is TGTGCCAGTGGAATCGCTGGGGCCAACGTCCTGACTCTC.

The J gene is TRBJ1-1, the V gene TRBV12-3 or TRBV12-4, with D uncertain. V lost 5 bases, J lost 0 bases, and 16 bases lay in between. This CDR3 has 16 residues. This CDR3 is CASSPTFLAMNTEAFF. The CDR3 DNA reads TGTGCCAGCAGTCCCACTTTTCTCGCCATGAACACTGAAGCTTTCTTT.

This chain connects TRBV28 to TRBJ2-1; 12 nucleotides agree with TRBD2. This CDR3 is built from 17 residues. Germline lookup yields CDR1 MDHEN and CDR2 SYDVKM. Trimming at V came to 6 bases and at J to 3 bases, leaving 9 bases not matched to a gene. The CDR3 here is CASSGASGRASYNEQFF. In DNA, the CDR3 is TGTGCCAGCAGCGGGGCTAGCGGGAGGGCGAGCTACAATGAGCAGTTCTTC.

V gene TRBV5-1 combines with J gene TRBJ2-5; D is undetermined. Germline V gene lookup returns CDR1 SGHRS and CDR2 YFSETQ. This CDR3 is built from 14 residues. The V and J ends lost 4 bases and 3 bases respectively, with 13 bases between them. CDR3: CASSLDREEETQYF. The CDR3 coding sequence is TGCGCCAGCAGCCTCGATAGAGAAGAAGAGACCCAGTACTTC.

Ten or more counts support this clonotype. The chain links TRBV2 to TRBJ1-6; possibly TRBD1 for D (5 bases). Germline values: CDR1 SNHLY, CDR2 FYNNEI. V dropped 6 bases and J dropped 3 bases, with 9 bases sitting between them. CDR3 size: 14 residues. This chain's CDR3 is CASREGIYNSPLHF. DNA of the CDR3: TGTGCCAGCAGGGAGGGGATCTATAATTCACCCCTCCACTTT.

This clonotype was seen a handful of times. The chain recombines TRBV11-2 with TRBJ2-7, with D possibly matching TRBD2 (5 bases). Germline CDR1 reads SGHAT; CDR2 reads FQNNGV. CDR3 length: 14 amino acids. Trimming shortened V by 5 bases and J by 0 bases, and 11 bases separated the two germline ends. CDR3 region: CASSQAVTSYEQYF. The CDR3 nucleotides are TGTGCCAGCAGCCAAGCGGTGACCTCCTACGAGCAGTACTTC.

There are many counts of this clonotype. The J gene is TRBJ2-1, the V gene TRBV7-2; TRBD2 matches at 15 bases. V shed 1 base and J 3 bases; nucleotides not matched to a gene: 4. The V gene's germline CDR1 is SGHTA and CDR2 FQGNSA. This CDR3 is built from 18 residues. The CDR3, as DNA: TGTGCCAGCAGCTTAGAAGGGACTAGCGGGAGGTTCTACAATGAGCAGTTCTTC. As protein: CASSLEGTSGRFYNEQFF.

The chain joins TRBV18 to TRBJ1-5, with unresolved D. The CDR3 extends over 13 amino acids. V lost 1 base and J 5 bases, leaving 6 bases between the germline ends. The V gene's germline CDR1 is KGHSH and CDR2 LQKENI. The CDR3 reads CASSPLLDQPQHF. CDR3 DNA: TGTGCCAGCTCACCACTGTTGGATCAGCCCCAGCATTTT.

At least ten counts were recorded for this clonotype. The gene calls are TRBV24-1 and TRBJ2-5; perhaps D is TRBD1 or TRBD2 (6 bases each). V was pared by 3 bases and J by 2 bases, with 18 bases between. The germline V gene encodes CDR1 KGHDR and CDR2 SFDVKD. CDR3 length: 17 residues. The CDR3 sequence: CATSDPNGGLWQETQYF. As DNA, the CDR3 is TGTGCCACCAGTGATCCGAACGGGGGCCTGTGGCAAGAGACCCAGTACTTC.